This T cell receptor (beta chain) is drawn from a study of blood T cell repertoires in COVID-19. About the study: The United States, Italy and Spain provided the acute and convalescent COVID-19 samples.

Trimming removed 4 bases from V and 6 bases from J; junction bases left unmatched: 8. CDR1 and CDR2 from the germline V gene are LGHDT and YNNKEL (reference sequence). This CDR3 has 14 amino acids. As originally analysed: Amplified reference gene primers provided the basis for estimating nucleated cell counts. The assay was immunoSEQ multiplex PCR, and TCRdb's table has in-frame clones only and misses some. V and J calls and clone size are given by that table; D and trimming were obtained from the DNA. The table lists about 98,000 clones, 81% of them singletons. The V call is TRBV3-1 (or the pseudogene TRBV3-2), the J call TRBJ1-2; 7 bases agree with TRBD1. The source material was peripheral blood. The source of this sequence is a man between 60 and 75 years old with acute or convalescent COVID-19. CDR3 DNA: TGTGCCAGCAGCCGGGACAGCCGTCTTGATGGCTACACCTTC. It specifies CASSRDSRLDGYTF.